This TCR beta chain stems from a study of cytomegalovirus exposure and HLA in healthy donors. Profiled with immunoSEQ multiplex PCR; TCRdb holds only in-frame clones, not every one. The data contain about 150,000 clones, less than 90% of them singletons. With V trimmed by 0 bases and J by 0 bases, 7 bases remained unmatched. The CDR3 sequence is 18 residues long. The V gene's germline CDR1 is SGHDT and CDR2 YYEEEE. The sample consisted of PBMCs. The TCR comes from a woman aged 18 to 35 in good health and CMV-seropositive. The gene calls are TRBV5-6 and TRBJ1-5; 9 nucleotides match TRBD1. The CDR3 DNA sequence: TGTGCCAGCAGCTTGGCGACAGGGGGAGCTTATAGCAATCAGCCCCAGCATTTT. This encodes CASSLATGGAYSNQPQHF.